The 20 T cell receptor beta chains in this list originate from one sample, sequenced in a study of T cells after yellow fever vaccination. MiXCR, run by TCRdb on the 5' RACE reads, gives a single entry per CDR3 protein. Of hundreds of thousands of distinct CDR3 sequences listed, 3.6% were seen once; the top ten hold about 20%. Sequencing was performed on PBMCs, taken on the day of the yellow fever booster vaccination. Source of these receptors: a man aged 18 to 29 who received the YFV17D yellow fever vaccine.

This clonotype was counted ten times or more. The genes are TRBV27 and TRBJ1-5; D is uncertain. CDR1 and CDR2 (germline): MNHEY, SMNVEV (reference sequence). This CDR3 comprises 14 residues. V was cut by 3 bases and J by 0 bases, with 6 bases left in between. The CDR3 DNA is TGTGCCAGCAGTTTCGAGTATAGCAATCAGCCCCAGCATTTT. Its protein is CASSFEYSNQPQHF.

At least ten counts were recorded for this clonotype. This chain uses TRBV20-1 with TRBJ2-1; 8 positions match TRBD1. J lost 4 bases, V lost 2 bases, and 7 bases had no gene match. Germline V lookup: CDR1 DFQATT, CDR2 SNEGSKA (reference sequence). This CDR3 contains 15 residues. The CDR3 spells CSARSPGQAYNEQFF. The CDR3 nucleotides read TGCAGTGCTAGATCACCGGGACAGGCATACAATGAGCAGTTCTTC.

The CDR3 region is CASSYPGWGPESMNTEAFF. CDR3 DNA: TGTGCCAGCAGTTACCCGGGTTGGGGCCCCGAATCCATGAACACTGAAGCTTTCTTT. The rearrangement uses TRBV6-2 or TRBV6-3 and TRBJ1-1; D is perhaps TRBD1 (5 bases). The CDR3 has 19 residues. V lost 2 bases, J lost 0 bases, and 22 bases lay in between. Germline V gene sequence: CDR1 MNHEY, CDR2 SVGEGT.

This clonotype appeared many times. This chain connects TRBV7-9 to TRBJ2-5; tentatively, D is TRBD2 (6 bases). The CDR3 loop spans 16 amino acids. The germline V and J ends were trimmed by 0 bases and 5 bases, with 16 bases remaining between them. Germline-derived CDR1 and CDR2 are SEHNR and FQNEAQ (reference sequence). The CDR3 bases are TGTGCCAGCAGCTTAGCAAAAGCGGGTATAGGGGAGACCCAGTACTTC. This gives the protein CASSLAKAGIGETQYF.

This clonotype occurred many times. The CDR3 loop reads CASRILGYRNTIYF. The CDR3 DNA sequence: TGTGCCAGCAGGATACTGGGATACCGAAACACCATATATTTT. The V call is TRBV13, the J call TRBJ1-3; unclear D gene. This CDR3 has 14 amino acids. With 6 bases removed from V and 5 bases from J, the gap between germline ends came to 14 bases. Germline CDR1 and CDR2: PRHDT and FYEKMQ (reference sequence).

This clonotype turned up a few times. This sequence joins TRBV30 and TRBJ2-1; no clear D. The length of the CDR3 is 11 residues. Germline loops: CDR1 GTSNPN, CDR2 SVGIG (reference sequence). V dropped 0 bases and J dropped 8 bases, with 5 bases sitting between them. The CDR3 DNA follows: TGTGCCTGGAGTGTGTTCCATGAGCAGTTCTTC. Encoded protein: CAWSVFHEQFF.

This clonotype was detected ten times or more. One end of the junction varies from germline; a read error may be responsible. J is TRBJ1-2 and V is TRBV3-1; D unresolved. Germline assignment: CDR1 LGHDT and CDR2 YNNKEL (reference sequence). The CDR3 length is 12 residues. As DNA, the CDR3 is TGTGCCAGCAGCCCGCCGGGCAGCCCAAAGAACTTC. Translating it yields CASSPPGSPKNF.

This clonotype appeared many times. The chain employs TRBV7-2 and TRBJ2-3; D possibly uses TRBD1 or TRBD2 (5 bases each). Trimming left V 5 bases short and J 3 bases short, with 12 bases between. Germline lookup yields CDR1 SGHTA and CDR2 FQGNSA. CDR3 length: 14 residues. The CDR3 is CASSKLGATDTQYF. CDR3 in DNA: TGTGCCAGCAGCAAACTCGGGGCGACAGATACGCAGTATTTT.

This clonotype was seen ten or more times. The chain combines TRBV6-4 with TRBJ2-3; 8 bases agree with TRBD1. The germline V gene encodes CDR1 MRHNA and CDR2 SNTAGT. This CDR3 comprises 15 residues. Trimming removed 5 bases from V and 2 bases from J; junction bases left unmatched: 6. The CDR3 is CASSYGTGSTDTQYF. The CDR3 DNA is TGTGCCAGCAGTTACGGGACAGGTTCCACAGATACGCAGTATTTT.

The chain carries TRBV4-3 and TRBJ2-3, with 9 bases fitting TRBD1. Losses at the gene ends were 5 bases for V and 3 bases for J; bases not matched to a gene: 6. The CDR3 extends over 15 amino acids. Germline V CDR1 and CDR2: LGHNA, YSLEER. The CDR3 protein is CASSFGGQGTDTQYF. Written as DNA, the CDR3 is TGCGCCAGCAGCTTCGGGGGACAGGGAACAGATACGCAGTATTTT.

Many counts were recorded for this clonotype. The chain has TRBV7-2 and TRBJ1-4, with D unclear. The CDR3 loop spans 13 amino acids. Trimming removed 1 base from V and 8 bases from J, with 8 bases in between. The germline CDR1 and CDR2 sequences are SGHTA and FQGNSA. CDR3 sequence (DNA): TGTGCCAGCAGCTTAGGGGGTAGGGAAAAACTGTTTTTT. It is translated as CASSLGGREKLFF.

The rearrangement uses TRBV9 and TRBJ2-3; D may be TRBD1 or TRBD2 (5 bases each). Germline V lookup: CDR1 SGDLS, CDR2 YYNGEE. Trimming cost V 4 bases and J 3 bases, with 18 bases left between them. This CDR3 has 16 amino acids. The CDR3 DNA reads TGTGCCAGCAGCTTCGGGACCCCCGCGGCGACAGATACGCAGTATTTT. It is translated as CASSFGTPAATDTQYF.

This clonotype was recorded a few times. The V call is TRBV28, the J call TRBJ2-7; 9 bases fit TRBD1. CDR1 and CDR2 from the germline V gene are MDHEN and SYDVKM. V was pared by 5 bases and J by 3 bases, with 5 bases of the junction left unmatched. The CDR3 is made up of 14 amino acids. Written as DNA, the CDR3 is TGTGCCAGCAGTAACGGACAGGGGCGCTACGAGCAGTACTTC. As protein: CASSNGQGRYEQYF. The full variable domain, with the rest looked up from reference TRBV28 and TRBJ2-7, is DVKVTQSSRYLVKRTGEKVFLECVQDMDHENMFWYRQDPGLGLRLIYFSYDVKMKEKGDIPEGYSVSREKKERFSLILESASTNQTSMYLCASSNGQGRYEQYFGPGTRLTVT.

This clonotype was found many times. The rearrangement uses TRBV7-9 and TRBJ2-3, with D tentatively TRBD1 or TRBD2 (5 bases each). CDR3 size: 15 residues. In germline, CDR1 is SEHNR, CDR2 FQNEAQ (reference sequence). Trimming took off 7 bases at V and 3 bases at J, with 17 bases between the two ends. CDR3 nucleotide sequence: TGTGCCAGCACAACCCGGGGCCGTTCAACAGATACGCAGTATTTT. Its translation: CASTTRGRSTDTQYF.

The sample holds a few counts of this clonotype. The V and J genes are TRBV14 and TRBJ2-1, with 7 positions matching TRBD2. The germline gives CDR1 SGHDN, CDR2 FVKESK. After removal of 5 bases from V and 0 bases from J, the junction contained 16 bases not matched to a gene. CDR3 length: 19 amino acids. The CDR3 sequence is CASSTGAKAAGSSYNEQFF. The DNA of the CDR3 is TGTGCCAGCAGCACCGGAGCGAAAGCAGCGGGGAGCTCCTACAATGAGCAGTTCTTC.

This chain uses TRBV6-2 or TRBV6-3 with TRBJ1-6; D not resolved. Germline CDR1 is MNHEY and CDR2 is SVGEGT. V lost 2 bases, J lost 6 bases, and 5 bases lay in between. The CDR3 runs to 13 residues. CDR3 amino acids: CASSYDGNSPLHF. The CDR3 DNA is TGTGCCAGCAGTTACGATGGTAATTCACCCCTCCACTTT.

In its sample, this clonotype was seen many times. This chain links TRBV7-9 with TRBJ1-3; D is perhaps TRBD1 (6 bases). The CDR3 has 16 amino acids. Germline values: CDR1 SEHNR, CDR2 FQNEAQ (reference sequence). Trimming removed 2 bases from V and 3 bases from J, with 14 bases in between. CDR3 amino acids: CASSLPHKTGGNTIYF. The DNA of the CDR3 is TGTGCCAGCAGCTTACCTCATAAGACAGGTGGAAACACCATATATTTT.

The rearrangement links TRBV11-1 to TRBJ1-2; D call uncertain. The V and J ends lost 4 bases and 7 bases respectively, with 16 bases between them. CDR3 length: 14 amino acids. Germline assignment: CDR1 SGHAT and CDR2 FQDESV (reference sequence). This CDR3 is CASSSPMTGTGYTF. CDR3 nucleotides: TGTGCCAGCAGCTCCCCTATGACGGGAACTGGCTACACCTTC.

This clonotype was observed a few times. The V gene is TRBV5-1, the J gene TRBJ2-7; D ambiguous. Germline V gene lookup returns CDR1 SGHRS and CDR2 YFSETQ. This CDR3 has 14 amino acids. V lost 1 base, J lost 0 bases, and 8 bases lay in between. CDR3 in DNA: TGCGCCAGCAGCTTGAAAGGGCCCTCCTACGAGCAGTACTTC. This encodes CASSLKGPSYEQYF.

This clonotype was observed at least ten times. The genes are TRBV7-3 and TRBJ2-2, with TRBD2 matching over 10 bases. With V trimmed by 5 bases and J by 5 bases, 11 bases remained unmatched. The CDR3 has 17 residues. Germline V gene lookup returns CDR1 SGHTA and CDR2 FQGTGA. CDR3 nucleotides: TGTGCCAGCAGCAGGCAAAGCGGGGGGGCCAGGACCGGGGAGCTGTTTTTT. It is translated as CASSRQSGGARTGELFF. Together with reference TRBV7-3 and TRBJ2-2, the CDR3 gives the full variable domain: GAGVSQTPSNKVTEKGKYVELRCDPISGHTALYWYRQSLGQGPEFLIYFQGTGAADDSGLPNDRFFAVRPEGSVSTLKIQRTERGDSAVYLCASSRQSGGARTGELFFGEGSRLTVL.